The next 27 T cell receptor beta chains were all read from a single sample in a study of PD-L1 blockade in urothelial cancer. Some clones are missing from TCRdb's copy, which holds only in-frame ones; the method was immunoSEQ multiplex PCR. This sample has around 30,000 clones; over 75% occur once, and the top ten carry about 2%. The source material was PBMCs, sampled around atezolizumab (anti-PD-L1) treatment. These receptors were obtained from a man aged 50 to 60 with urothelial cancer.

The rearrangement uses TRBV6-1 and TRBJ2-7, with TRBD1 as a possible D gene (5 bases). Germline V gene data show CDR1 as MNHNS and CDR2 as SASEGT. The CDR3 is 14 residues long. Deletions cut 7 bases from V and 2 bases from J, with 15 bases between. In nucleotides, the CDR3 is TGTGCCAGCATGGGCAGGGCTGGGCCCTACGAGCAGTACGTC. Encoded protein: CASMGRAGPYEQYV.

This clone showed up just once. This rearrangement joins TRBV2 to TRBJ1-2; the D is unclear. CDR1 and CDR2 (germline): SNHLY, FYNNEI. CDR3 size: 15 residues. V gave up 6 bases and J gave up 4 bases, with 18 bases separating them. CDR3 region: CASRDDGGGIYGYTF. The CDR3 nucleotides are TGTGCCAGCAGGGACGATGGAGGAGGAATCTATGGCTACACCTTC.

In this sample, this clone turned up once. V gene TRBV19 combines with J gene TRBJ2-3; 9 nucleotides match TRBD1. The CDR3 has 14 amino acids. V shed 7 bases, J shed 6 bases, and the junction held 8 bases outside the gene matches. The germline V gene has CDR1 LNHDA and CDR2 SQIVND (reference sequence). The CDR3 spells CASNPQGAGDTQYF. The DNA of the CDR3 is TGTGCCAGTAACCCACAGGGGGCAGGGGATACGCAGTATTTT.

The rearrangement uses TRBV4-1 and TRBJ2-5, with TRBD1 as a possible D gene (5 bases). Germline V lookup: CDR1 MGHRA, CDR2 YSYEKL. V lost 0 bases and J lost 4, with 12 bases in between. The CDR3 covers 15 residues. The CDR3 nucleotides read TGCGCCAGCAGCCAAGATAGGGGTACGGGAGAGACCCAGTACTTC. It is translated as CASSQDRGTGETQYF.

The CDR3: CASSPMGGSSYEQYV. CDR3 DNA: TGTGCCAGCAGCCCTATGGGGGGGAGCTCCTACGAGCAGTACGTC. The rearrangement joins TRBV7-8 to TRBJ2-7; 7 nucleotides match TRBD2. The CDR3 sequence is 15 residues long. CDR1 and CDR2 (germline): SGHVS, FQNEAQ. V lost 5 bases, J lost 0 bases, and 7 bases stayed unmatched.

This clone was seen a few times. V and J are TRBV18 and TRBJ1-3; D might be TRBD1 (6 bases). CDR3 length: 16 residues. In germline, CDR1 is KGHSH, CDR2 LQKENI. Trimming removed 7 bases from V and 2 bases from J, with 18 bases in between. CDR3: CASYARGSFAGNTIYF. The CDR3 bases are TGTGCCAGCTACGCGAGGGGGTCCTTCGCTGGAAACACCATATATTTT.

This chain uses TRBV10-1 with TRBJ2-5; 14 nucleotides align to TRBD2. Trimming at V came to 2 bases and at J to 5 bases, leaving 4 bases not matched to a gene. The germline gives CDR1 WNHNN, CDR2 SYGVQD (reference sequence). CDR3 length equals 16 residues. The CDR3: CASSERLAGGFETQYF. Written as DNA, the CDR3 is TGCGCCAGCAGTGAGCGACTAGCGGGAGGGTTTGAGACCCAGTACTTC.

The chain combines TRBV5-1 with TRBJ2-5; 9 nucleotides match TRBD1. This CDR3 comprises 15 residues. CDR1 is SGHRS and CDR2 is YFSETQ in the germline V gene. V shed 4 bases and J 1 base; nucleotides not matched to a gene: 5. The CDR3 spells CASSPTGGGQETQYF. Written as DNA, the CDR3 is TGCGCCAGCAGCCCGACAGGGGGAGGCCAAGAGACCCAGTACTTC.

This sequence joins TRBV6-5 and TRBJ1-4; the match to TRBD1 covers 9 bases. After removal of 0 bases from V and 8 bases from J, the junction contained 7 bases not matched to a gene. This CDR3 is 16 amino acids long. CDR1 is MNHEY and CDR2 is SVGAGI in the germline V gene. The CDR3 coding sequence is TGTGCCAGCAGTTACTCCCCGACAGGGGGTAGGGAAAAACTGTTTTTT. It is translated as CASSYSPTGGREKLFF.

The CDR3 DNA is TGTGCCAGCAGCAAAAAGGGGACTAGCAAGGGGGATGAGCAGTTCTTC. Translating gives CASSKKGTSKGDEQFF. The gene calls are TRBV21-1 and TRBJ2-1; the table's D call TRBD2 went unverified against the DNA. TRBV21-1 is a documented pseudogene. This CDR3 comprises 16 residues.

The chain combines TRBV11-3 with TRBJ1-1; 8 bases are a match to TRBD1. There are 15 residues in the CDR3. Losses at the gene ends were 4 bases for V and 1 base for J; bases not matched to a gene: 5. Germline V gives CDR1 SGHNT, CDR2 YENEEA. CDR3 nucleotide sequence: TGTGCCAGCAGCTCTACCGGGACAGGGAACACTGAAGCTTTCTTT. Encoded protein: CASSSTGTGNTEAFF.

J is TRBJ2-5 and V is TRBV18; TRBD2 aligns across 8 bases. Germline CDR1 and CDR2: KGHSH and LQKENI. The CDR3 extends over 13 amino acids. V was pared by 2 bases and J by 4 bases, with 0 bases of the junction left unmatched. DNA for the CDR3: TGTGCCAGCTCACCAACTAGCGGAGAGACCCAGTACTTC. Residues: CASSPTSGETQYF.

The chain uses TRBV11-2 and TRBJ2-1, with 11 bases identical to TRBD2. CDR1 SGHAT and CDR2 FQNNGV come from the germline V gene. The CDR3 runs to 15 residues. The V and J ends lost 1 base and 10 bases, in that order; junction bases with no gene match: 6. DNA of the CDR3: TGTGCCAGCAGCTTAGTCCCTAGCGGGAGGAGGGAGCAGTTCTTC. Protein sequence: CASSLVPSGRREQFF.

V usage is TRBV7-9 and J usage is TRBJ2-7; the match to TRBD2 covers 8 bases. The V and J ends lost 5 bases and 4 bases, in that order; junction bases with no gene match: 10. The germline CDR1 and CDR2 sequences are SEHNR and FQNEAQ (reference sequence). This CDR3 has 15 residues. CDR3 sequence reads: CASSLGLARSYEQYF. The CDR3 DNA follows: TGTGCCAGCAGCCTCGGACTAGCTAGATCTTACGAGCAGTACTTC.

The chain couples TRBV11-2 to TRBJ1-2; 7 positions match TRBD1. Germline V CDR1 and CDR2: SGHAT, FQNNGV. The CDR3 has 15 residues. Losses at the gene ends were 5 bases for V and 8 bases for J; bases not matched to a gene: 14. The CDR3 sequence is CASSKLGTDAWGYTF. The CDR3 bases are TGTGCCAGCAGCAAACTAGGGACAGATGCTTGGGGCTACACCTTC. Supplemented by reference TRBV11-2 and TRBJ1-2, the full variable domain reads EAGVAQSPRYKIIEKRQSVAFWCNPISGHATLYWYQQILGQGPKLLIQFQNNGVVDDSQLPKDRFSAERLKGVDSTLKIQPAKLEDSAVYLCASSKLGTDAWGYTFGSGTRLTVV.

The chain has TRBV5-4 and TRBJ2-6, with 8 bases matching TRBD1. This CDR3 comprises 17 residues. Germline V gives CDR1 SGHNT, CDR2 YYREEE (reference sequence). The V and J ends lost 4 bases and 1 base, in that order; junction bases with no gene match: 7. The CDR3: CASSPGQGRSGANVLTF. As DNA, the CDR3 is TGTGCCAGCAGCCCCGGACAGGGTAGGTCTGGGGCCAACGTCCTGACTTTC.

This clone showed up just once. The CDR3 sequence: CASSVTGTSGYNEQFF. For the CDR3, the DNA is TGTGCCAGCAGCGTAACCGGGACTAGCGGTTACAATGAGCAGTTCTTC. The genes are TRBV9 and TRBJ2-1, with 11 bases that match TRBD2. CDR1 is SGDLS and CDR2 is YYNGEE in the germline V gene. The CDR3 consists of 16 residues. Trimming at V came to 1 base and at J to 4 bases, leaving 4 bases not matched to a gene. The whole variable domain, remainder taken from reference TRBV9 and TRBJ2-1, is DSGVTQTPKHLITATGQRVTLRCSPRSGDLSVYWYQQSLDQGLQFLIQYYNGEERAKGNILERFSAQQFPDLHSELNLSSLELGDSALYFCASSVTGTSGYNEQFFGPGTRLTVL.

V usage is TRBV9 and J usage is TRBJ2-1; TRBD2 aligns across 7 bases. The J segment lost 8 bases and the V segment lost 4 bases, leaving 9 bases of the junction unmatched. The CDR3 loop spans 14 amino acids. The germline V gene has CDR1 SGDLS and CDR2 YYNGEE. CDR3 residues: CASSISTSKDEQFF. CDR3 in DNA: TGTGCCAGCAGCATCTCGACTAGCAAGGATGAGCAGTTCTTC.

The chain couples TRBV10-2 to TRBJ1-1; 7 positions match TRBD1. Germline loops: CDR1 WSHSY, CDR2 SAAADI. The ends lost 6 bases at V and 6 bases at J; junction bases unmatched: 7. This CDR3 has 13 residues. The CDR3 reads CASSLTGVPEAFF. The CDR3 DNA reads TGCGCCAGCAGCCTTACAGGGGTCCCTGAAGCTTTCTTT.

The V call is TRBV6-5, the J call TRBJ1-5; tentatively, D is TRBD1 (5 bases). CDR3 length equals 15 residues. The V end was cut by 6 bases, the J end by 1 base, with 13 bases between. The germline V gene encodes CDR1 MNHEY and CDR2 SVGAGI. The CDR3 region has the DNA TGTGCCAGCAGAACCAGGGCGCTCAGCAATCAGCCCCAGCATTTT. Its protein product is CASRTRALSNQPQHF.

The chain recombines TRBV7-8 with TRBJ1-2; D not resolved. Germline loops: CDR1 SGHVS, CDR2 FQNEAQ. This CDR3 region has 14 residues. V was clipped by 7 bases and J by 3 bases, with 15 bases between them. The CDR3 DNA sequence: TGTGCCAGCACCCGGGTCCTCTTAGACTATGGCTACACCTTC. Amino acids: CASTRVLLDYGYTF.

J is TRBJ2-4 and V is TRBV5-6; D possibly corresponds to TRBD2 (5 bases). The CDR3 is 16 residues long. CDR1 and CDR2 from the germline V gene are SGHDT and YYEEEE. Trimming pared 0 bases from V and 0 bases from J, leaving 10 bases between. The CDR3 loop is CASSLEDLLAKNIQYF. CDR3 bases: TGTGCCAGCAGCTTGGAGGACTTATTAGCCAAAAACATTCAGTACTTC.

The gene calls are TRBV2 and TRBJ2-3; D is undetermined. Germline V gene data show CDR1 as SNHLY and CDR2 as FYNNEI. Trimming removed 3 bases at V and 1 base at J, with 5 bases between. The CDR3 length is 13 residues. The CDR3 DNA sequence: TGTGCCAGCAGTGAGCGAGGCACAGATACGCAGTATTTT. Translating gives CASSERGTDTQYF.

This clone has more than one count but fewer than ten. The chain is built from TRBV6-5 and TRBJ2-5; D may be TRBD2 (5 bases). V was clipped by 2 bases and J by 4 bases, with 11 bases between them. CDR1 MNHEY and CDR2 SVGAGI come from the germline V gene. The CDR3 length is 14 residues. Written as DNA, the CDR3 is TGTGCCAGCAGTTACCAGGATGGGAGAGAGACCCAGTACTTC. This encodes CASSYQDGRETQYF.

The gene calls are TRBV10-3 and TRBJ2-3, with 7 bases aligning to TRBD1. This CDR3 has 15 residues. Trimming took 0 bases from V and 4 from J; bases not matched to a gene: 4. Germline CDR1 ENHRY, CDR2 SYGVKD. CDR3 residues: CAISESGTASDTQYF. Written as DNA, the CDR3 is TGTGCCATCAGTGAGTCGGGGACAGCATCAGATACGCAGTATTTT.

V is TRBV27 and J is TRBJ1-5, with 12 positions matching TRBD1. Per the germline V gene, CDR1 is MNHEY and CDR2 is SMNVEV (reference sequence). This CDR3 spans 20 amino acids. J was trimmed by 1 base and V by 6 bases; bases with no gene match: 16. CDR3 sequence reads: CASSYNVGDRGRGSNQPQHF. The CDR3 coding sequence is TGTGCCAGCAGCTATAACGTGGGGGACAGGGGGCGCGGAAGCAATCAGCCCCAGCATTTT.

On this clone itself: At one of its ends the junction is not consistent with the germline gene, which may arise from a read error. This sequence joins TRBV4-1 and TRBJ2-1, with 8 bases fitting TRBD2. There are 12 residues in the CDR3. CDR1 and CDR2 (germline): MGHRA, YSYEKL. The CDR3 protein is CASSQVSTSVVF. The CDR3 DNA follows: TGCGCCAGCAGCCAAGTGTCGACTAGCGTGGTCTTC.